This T cell receptor (beta chain) is drawn from a study of T cell responses to AZD1222 COVID-19 vaccine. TCRdb's copy holds only in-frame clones and misses some; the assay was immunoSEQ multiplex PCR. The sample has 120,000 or so clones, approximately 90% seen once. Study outcomes and limitations: Only 5 to 7 AZD1222 recipients tested seropositive at baseline. Spike-specific TCR breadth and depth went up after people got two AZD1222 doses. Reportedly, close to half of spike-specific TCRs are directed against unmutated variant regions. The peak T cell response came first, and repertoires were sampled only after it.

As for this clone: Its antigen remains unknown.

There are 15 residues in the CDR3. V was clipped by 4 bases and J by 3 bases; unmatched bases: 7. CDR1 is SGHTA, CDR2 FQGNSA, per germline. V usage is TRBV7-2 and J usage is TRBJ2-7, with TRBD1 identical over 9 bases. The TCR sequence derives from an adult in good health. The sequences come from peripheral blood, collected on day 0 of AZD1222 vaccination. CDR3 residues: CASSWAGTGIYEQYF. CDR3 in DNA: TGTGCCAGCAGCTGGGCCGGGACAGGGATCTACGAGCAGTACTTC.